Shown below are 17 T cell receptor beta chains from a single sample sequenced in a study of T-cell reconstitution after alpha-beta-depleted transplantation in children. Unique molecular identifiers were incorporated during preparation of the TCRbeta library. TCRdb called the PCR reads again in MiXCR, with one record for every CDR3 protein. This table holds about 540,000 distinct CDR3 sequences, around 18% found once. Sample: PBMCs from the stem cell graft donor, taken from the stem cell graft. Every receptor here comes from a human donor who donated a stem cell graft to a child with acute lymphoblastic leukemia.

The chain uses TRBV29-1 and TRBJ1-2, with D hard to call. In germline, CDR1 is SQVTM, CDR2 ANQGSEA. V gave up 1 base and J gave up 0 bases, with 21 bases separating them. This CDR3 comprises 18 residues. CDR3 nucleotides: TGCAGCGTTGAAGCTGGAGCATCCCTCGGGGAAGCTAACTATGGCTACACCTTC. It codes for CSVEAGASLGEANYGYTF.

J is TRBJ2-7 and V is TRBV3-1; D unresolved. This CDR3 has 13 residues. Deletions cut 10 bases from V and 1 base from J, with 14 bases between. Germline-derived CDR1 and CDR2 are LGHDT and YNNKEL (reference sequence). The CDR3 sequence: CAISGQGSYEQYF. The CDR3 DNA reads TGTGCCATCAGTGGTCAAGGGTCCTACGAGCAGTACTTC.

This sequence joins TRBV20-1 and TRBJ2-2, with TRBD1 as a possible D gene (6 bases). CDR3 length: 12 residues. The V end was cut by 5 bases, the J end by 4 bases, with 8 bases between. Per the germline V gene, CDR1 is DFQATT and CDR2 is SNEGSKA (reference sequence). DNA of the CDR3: TGCAGTGCTCCCAGGGGCACCGGGGAGCTGTTTTTT. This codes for CSAPRGTGELFF.

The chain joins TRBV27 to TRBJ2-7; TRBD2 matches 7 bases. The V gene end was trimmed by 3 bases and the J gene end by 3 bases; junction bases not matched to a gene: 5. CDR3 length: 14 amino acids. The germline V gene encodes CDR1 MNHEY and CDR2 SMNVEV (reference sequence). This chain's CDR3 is CASSFWGEGYEQYF. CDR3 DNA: TGTGCCAGCAGTTTCTGGGGGGAGGGCTACGAGCAGTACTTC.

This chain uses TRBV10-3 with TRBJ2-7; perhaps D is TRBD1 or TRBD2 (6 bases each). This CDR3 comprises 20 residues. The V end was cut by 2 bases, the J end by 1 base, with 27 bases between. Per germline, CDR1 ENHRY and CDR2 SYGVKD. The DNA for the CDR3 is TGTGCCATCAGTGAGCCCAGCTCGAGGGGGGTGGGTCTACTATCCTACGAGCAGTACTTC. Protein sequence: CAISEPSSRGVGLLSYEQYF.

The CDR3: CASRDTGYEISNYGYTF. The DNA for the CDR3 is TGTGCCAGCAGGGATACAGGGTACGAGATTTCTAACTATGGCTACACCTTC. This chain connects TRBV27 to TRBJ1-2, with D possibly TRBD1 on 6 matching bases. The CDR3 contains 17 residues. Between the trimmed V and J ends, which lost 6 bases and 0 bases, there was a span of 20 bases. In germline, CDR1 is MNHEY, CDR2 SMNVEV (reference sequence).

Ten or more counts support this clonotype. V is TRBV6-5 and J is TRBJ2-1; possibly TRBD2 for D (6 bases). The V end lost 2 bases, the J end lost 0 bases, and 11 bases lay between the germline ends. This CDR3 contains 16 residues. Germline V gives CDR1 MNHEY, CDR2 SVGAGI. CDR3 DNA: TGTGCCAGCAGTTACACGGAGGGGATCTCCTACAATGAGCAGTTCTTC. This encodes CASSYTEGISYNEQFF.

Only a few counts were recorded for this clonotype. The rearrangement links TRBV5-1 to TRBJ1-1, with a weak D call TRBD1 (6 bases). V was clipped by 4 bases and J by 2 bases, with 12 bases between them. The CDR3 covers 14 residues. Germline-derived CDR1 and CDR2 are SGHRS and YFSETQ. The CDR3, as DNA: TGCGCCAGCAGCCTTTGGACAGTTAACACTGAAGCTTTCTTT. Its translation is CASSLWTVNTEAFF.

The CDR3 bases are TGTGCCAGCGCCTACAGGGGCGACGAGCAGTACTTC. Its translation is CASAYRGDEQYF. The chain is built from TRBV12-3 or TRBV12-4 and TRBJ2-7; TRBD1 matches 7 bases. The CDR3 is 12 residues long. V dropped 8 bases and J dropped 5; count of bases not matched to a gene: 6.

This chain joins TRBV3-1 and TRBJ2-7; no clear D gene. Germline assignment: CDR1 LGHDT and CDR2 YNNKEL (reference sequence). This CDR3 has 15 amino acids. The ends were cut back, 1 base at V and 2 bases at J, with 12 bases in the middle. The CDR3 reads CASSQVGRPPYEQYF. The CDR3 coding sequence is TGTGCCAGCAGCCAAGTCGGCAGGCCCCCCTACGAGCAGTACTTC.

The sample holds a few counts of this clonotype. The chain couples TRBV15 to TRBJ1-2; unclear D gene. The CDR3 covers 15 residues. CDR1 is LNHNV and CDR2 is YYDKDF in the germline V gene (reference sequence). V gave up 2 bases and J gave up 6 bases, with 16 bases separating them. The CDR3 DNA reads TGTGCCACCAGCAGAACGCACAGCCCGGTCAATGGCTACACCTTC. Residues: CATSRTHSPVNGYTF.

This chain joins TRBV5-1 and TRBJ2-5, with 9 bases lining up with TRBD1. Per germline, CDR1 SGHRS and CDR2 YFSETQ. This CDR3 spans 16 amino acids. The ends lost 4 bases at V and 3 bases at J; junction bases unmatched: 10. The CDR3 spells CASSPDRGEGEETQYF. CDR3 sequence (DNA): TGCGCCAGCAGCCCTGACAGGGGGGAGGGTGAAGAGACCCAGTACTTC.

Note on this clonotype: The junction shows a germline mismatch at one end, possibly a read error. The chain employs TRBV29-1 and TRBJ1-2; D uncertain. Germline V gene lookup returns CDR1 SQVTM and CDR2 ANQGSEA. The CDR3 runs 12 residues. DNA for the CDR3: TGCACCGTTGTATGGGGAACTGCGGGCTACACCTTC. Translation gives CTVVWGTAGYTF.

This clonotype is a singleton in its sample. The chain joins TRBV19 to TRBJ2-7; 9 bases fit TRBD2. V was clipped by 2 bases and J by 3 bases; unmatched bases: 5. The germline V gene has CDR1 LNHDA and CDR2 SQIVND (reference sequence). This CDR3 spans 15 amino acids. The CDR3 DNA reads TGTGCCAGTAGTATAAGAAGCGGGAGGCACTACGAGCAGTACTTC. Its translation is CASSIRSGRHYEQYF.

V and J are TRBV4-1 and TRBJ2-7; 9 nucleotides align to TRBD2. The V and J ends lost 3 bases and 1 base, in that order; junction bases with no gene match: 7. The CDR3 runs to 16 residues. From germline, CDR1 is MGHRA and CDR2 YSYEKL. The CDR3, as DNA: TGCGCCAGCAGCCATCTGACTAGCGGAGCGTCCTACGAGCAGTACTTC. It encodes CASSHLTSGASYEQYF.

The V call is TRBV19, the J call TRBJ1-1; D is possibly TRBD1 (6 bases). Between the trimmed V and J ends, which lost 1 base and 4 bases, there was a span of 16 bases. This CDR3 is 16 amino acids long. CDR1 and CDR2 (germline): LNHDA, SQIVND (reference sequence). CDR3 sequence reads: CASSIARRWGATEAFF. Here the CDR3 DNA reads TGTGCCAGTAGTATAGCCCGACGGTGGGGGGCCACTGAAGCTTTCTTT.

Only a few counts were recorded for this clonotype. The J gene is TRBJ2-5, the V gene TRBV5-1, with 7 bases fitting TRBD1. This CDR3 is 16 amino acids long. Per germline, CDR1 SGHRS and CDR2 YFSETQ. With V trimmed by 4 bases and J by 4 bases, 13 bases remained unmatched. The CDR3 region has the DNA TGCGCCAGCAGCAAGGGACAGCCTGTTGGGAGAGAGACCCAGTACTTC. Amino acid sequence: CASSKGQPVGRETQYF.